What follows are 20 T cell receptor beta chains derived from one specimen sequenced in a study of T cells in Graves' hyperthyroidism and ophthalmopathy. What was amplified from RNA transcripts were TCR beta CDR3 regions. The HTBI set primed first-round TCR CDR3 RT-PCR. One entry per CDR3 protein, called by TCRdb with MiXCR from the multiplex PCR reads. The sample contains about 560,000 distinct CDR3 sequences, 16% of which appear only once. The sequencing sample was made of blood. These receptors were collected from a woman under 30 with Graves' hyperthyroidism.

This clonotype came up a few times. For the CDR3, the DNA is TGTGCCAGTAGTATGGGGCTAGCGGGATTCGCGAACACCGGGGAGCTGTTTTTT. Translation: CASSMGLAGFANTGELFF. The chain is built from TRBV19 and TRBJ2-2; 9 positions agree with TRBD2. V trimming: 3 bases; J trimming: 0 bases; junction bases outside the gene matches: 8. This CDR3 is built from 18 residues. CDR1 is LNHDA, CDR2 SQIVND, per germline (reference sequence).

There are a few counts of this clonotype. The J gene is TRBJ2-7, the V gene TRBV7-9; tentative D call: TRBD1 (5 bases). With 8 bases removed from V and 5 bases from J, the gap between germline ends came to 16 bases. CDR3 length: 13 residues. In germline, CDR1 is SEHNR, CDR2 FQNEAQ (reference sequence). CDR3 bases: TGTGCCAGCCGGAGAGCTAAGGGGAACGAGCAGTACTTC. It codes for CASRRAKGNEQYF.

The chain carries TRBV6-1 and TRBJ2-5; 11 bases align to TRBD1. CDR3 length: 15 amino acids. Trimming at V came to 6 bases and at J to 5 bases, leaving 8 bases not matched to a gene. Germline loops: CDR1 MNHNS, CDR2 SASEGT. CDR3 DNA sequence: TGTGCCAGCAGAGCCCGGACAGGGGGCGGGGAGACCCAGTACTTC. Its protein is CASRARTGGGETQYF.

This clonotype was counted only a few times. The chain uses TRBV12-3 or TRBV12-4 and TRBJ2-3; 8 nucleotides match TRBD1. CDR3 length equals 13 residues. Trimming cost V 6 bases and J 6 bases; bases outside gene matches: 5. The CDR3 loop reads CASSAQGADTQYF. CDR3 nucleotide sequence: TGTGCCAGCAGCGCCCAGGGGGCCGATACGCAGTATTTT.

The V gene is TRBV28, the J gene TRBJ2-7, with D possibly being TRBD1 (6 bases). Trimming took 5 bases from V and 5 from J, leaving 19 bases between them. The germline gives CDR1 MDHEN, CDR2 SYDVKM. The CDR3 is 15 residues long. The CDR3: CASSPPIQGTHEQYF. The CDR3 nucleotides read TGTGCCAGCAGTCCCCCGATTCAGGGGACGCACGAGCAGTACTTC.

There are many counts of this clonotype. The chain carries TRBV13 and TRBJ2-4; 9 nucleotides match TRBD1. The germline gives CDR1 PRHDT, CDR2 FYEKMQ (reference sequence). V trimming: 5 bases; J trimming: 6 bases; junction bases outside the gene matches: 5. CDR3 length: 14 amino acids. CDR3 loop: CASSMRDRANIQYF. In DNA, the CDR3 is TGTGCCAGCAGCATGAGGGACAGGGCAAACATTCAGTACTTC.

The CDR3 sequence: CSAIAGGRQETQYF. The CDR3 DNA sequence: TGCAGTGCTATAGCGGGGGGTCGACAAGAGACCCAGTACTTC. V and J are TRBV20-1 and TRBJ2-5; 10 nucleotides align to TRBD2. Germline V gives CDR1 DFQATT, CDR2 SNEGSKA (reference sequence). The V and J ends lost 4 bases and 2 bases, in that order; junction bases with no gene match: 4. There are 14 residues in the CDR3.

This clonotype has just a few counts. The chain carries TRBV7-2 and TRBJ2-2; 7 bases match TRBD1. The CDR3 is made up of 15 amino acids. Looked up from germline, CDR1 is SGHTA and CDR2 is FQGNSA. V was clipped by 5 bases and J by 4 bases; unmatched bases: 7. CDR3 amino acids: CASSRQGGSTGELFF. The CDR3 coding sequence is TGTGCCAGCAGCCGACAGGGCGGAAGCACCGGGGAGCTGTTTTTT.

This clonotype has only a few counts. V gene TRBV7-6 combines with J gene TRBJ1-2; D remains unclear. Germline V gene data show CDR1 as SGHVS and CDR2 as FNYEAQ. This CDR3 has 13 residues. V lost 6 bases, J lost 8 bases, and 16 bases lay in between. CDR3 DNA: TGTGCCAGCAGACCGAATCAGGATGGGGGCTACACCTTC. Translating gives CASRPNQDGGYTF.

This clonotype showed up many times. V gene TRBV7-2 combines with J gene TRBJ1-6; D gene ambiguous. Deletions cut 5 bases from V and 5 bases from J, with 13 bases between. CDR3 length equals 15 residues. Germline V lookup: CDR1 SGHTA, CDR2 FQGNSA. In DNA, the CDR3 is TGTGCCAGCAGCCCCGGACGGGAAAATAATTCACCCCTCCACTTT. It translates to CASSPGRENNSPLHF. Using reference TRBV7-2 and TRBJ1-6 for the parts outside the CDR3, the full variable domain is GAGVSQSPSNKVTEKGKDVELRCDPISGHTALYWYRQSLGQGLEFLIYFQGNSAPDKSGLPSDRFSAERTGGSVSTLTIQRTQQEDSAVYLCASSPGRENNSPLHFGNGTRLTVT.

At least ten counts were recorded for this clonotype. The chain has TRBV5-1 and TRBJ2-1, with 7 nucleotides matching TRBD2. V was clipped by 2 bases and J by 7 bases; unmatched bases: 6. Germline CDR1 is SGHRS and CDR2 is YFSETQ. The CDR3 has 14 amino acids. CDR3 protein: CASSFSGGRNEQFF. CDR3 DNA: TGCGCCAGCAGCTTCTCAGGCGGGAGAAATGAGCAGTTCTTC.

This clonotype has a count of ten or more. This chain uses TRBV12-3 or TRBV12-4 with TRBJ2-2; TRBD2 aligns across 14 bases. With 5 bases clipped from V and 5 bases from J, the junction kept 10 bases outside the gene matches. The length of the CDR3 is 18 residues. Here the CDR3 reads CASSPSTSGGAATGELFF. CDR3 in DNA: TGTGCCAGCAGTCCATCGACTAGCGGGGGGGCGGCGACCGGGGAGCTGTTTTTT.

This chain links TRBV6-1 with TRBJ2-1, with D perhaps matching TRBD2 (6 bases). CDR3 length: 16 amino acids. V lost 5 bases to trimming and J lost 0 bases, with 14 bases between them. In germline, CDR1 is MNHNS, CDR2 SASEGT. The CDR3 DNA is TGTGCCAGCAGTTACGCGGCGGGGAACTCCTACAATGAGCAGTTCTTC. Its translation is CASSYAAGNSYNEQFF.

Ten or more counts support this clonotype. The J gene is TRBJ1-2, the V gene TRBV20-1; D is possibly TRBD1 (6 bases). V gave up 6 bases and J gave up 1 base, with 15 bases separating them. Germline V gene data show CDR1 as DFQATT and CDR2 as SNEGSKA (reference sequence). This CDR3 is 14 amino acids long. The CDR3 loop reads CSAQTGGSNYGYTF. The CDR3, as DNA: TGCAGTGCCCAGACAGGTGGGAGTAACTATGGCTACACCTTC.

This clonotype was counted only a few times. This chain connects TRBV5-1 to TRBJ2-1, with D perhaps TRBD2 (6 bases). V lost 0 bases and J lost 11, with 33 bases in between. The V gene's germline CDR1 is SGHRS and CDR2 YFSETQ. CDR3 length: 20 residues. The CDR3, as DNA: TGCGCCAGCAGCTTGGCCGTCTCTGGCTGGGGCGGGGACTCCAATGAGAAGCAGTTCTTC. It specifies CASSLAVSGWGGDSNEKQFF.

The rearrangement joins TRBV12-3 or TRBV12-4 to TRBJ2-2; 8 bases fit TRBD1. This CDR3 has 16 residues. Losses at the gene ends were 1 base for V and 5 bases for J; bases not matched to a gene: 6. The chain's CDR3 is CASSLDLTGVTGELFF. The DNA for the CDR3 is TGTGCCAGCAGTTTAGACCTGACAGGGGTTACCGGGGAGCTGTTTTTT.

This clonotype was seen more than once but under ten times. CDR3 region: CASSTRDRVGTDTQYF. As DNA, the CDR3 is TGTGCCAGCAGTACCCGGGACAGGGTTGGCACAGATACGCAGTATTTT. The chain couples TRBV27 to TRBJ2-3; 9 bases are a match to TRBD1. CDR3 length equals 16 residues. V lost 5 bases, J lost 1 base, and 7 bases stayed unmatched. Germline values: CDR1 MNHEY, CDR2 SMNVEV (reference sequence).

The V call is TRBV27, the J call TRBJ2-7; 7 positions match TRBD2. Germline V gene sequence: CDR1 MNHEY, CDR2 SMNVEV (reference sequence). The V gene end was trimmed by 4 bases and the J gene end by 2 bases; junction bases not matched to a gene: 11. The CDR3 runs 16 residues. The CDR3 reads CASSSLGGSITYEQYF. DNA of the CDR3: TGTGCCAGCAGTTCCCTTGGCGGGAGCATCACCTACGAGCAGTACTTC.

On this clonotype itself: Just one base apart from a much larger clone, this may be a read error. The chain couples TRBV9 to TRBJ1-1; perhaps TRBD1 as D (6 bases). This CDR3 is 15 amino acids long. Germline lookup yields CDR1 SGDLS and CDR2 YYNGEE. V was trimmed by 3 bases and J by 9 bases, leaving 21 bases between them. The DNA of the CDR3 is TGTGCCAGCAGCGACAACCCCCGGACAGTCCCCCAAGCTTTCTTT. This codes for CASSDNPRTVPQAFF.

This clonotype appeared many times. The CDR3 coding sequence is TGTGCCAGCAGCTTGGCACCGGGACACCGGACGGAGACCCAGTACTTC. Amino acids: CASSLAPGHRTETQYF. This sequence joins TRBV7-8 and TRBJ2-5, with D maybe TRBD1 (6 bases). The CDR3 has 16 amino acids. Trimming shortened V by 3 bases and J by 5 bases, and 19 bases separated the two germline ends. Germline CDR1 and CDR2: SGHVS and FQNEAQ.